A selection of T cell receptor beta chains follows, all from one sample in a study of molecular identifiers for immune sequencing clone quantification. TCRdb used MiXCR to reprocess the PCR reads, holding one entry per CDR3 protein. The profile shows about 89,000 distinct CDR3 sequences, roughly 19% of them singletons. Sample: naive CD8+ T cells from blood, with Jurkat cell RNA spiked in. These TCRs come from a human donor in good health. Some libraries in this study had Jurkat cell RNA spiked in. CDR3s include the opening cysteine and the closing phenylalanine or tryptophan. Fields, in order: J gene, CDR3 length, D gene, V gene, clone size, CDR3 DNA, CDR3 protein. The D gene is left open where the match is weak. Clone size is not always given. Where it is, it says once, few, many or a class for expanded clones.

J: TRBJ2-3
length: 19
D: TRBD2
V: TRBV4-3
size: many
DNA: TGCGCCAGCAGCCAAGATTCGTGGACTAGCGGCATAGGCACAGATACGCAGTATTTT
CDR3: CASSQDSWTSGIGTDTQYF

J: TRBJ1-5
length: 15
D: NA
V: TRBV7-6
size: many
DNA: TGTGCCAGCAGCTTAAGGTCGGGAAGGAATCAGCCCCAGCATTTT
CDR3: CASSLRSGRNQPQHF

J: TRBJ1-1
length: 12
D: TRBD1
V: TRBV28
size: many
DNA: TGTGCCACCGGGACAGGGAACACTGAAGCTTTCTTT
CDR3: CATGTGNTEAFF

J: TRBJ2-5
length: 14
D: NA
V: TRBV30
size: few
DNA: TGTGCCTGGGATCCGACAGGCCGGTCGGAGACCCAGTACTTC
CDR3: CAWDPTGRSETQYF

J: TRBJ2-7
length: 13
D: NA
V: TRBV10-3
size: few
DNA: TGTGCCATCAGTGAAAGTACGGGCTACGAGCAGTACTTC
CDR3: CAISESTGYEQYF

J: TRBJ2-7
length: 14
D: TRBD1
V: TRBV6-1
size: many
DNA: TGTGCCACCCACGGACAGGGGTTTAGGTACGAGCAGTACTTC
CDR3: CATHGQGFRYEQYF

J: TRBJ1-2
length: 16
D: NA
V: TRBV7-9
size: many
DNA: TGTGCCAGCAGCCCCCCCGAGCATCCTTTAAACTATGGCTACACCTTC
CDR3: CASSPPEHPLNYGYTF

J: TRBJ2-7
length: 14
D: NA
V: TRBV4-3
size: many
DNA: TGCGCCAGCAGCCAAGATTGGGGAACCTACGAGCAGTACTTC
CDR3: CASSQDWGTYEQYF

J: TRBJ2-5
length: 15
D: NA
V: TRBV27
size: many
DNA: TGTGCCAGCAGTATCACCCAGGGAGAGCAAGAGACCCAGTACTTC
CDR3: CASSITQGEQETQYF

J: TRBJ2-7
length: 13
D: NA
V: TRBV27
size: many
DNA: TGTGCCAGCAGAACCAGGGGATTAGGCGAGCAGTACTTC
CDR3: CASRTRGLGEQYF

J: TRBJ1-1
length: 12
D: NA
V: TRBV6-2/TRBV6-3
size: NA
DNA: TGTGCCAGCAGTTATTCGCCCACTGAAGCTTTCTTT
CDR3: CASSYSPTEAFF

J: TRBJ1-5
length: 15
D: TRBD1
V: TRBV27
size: many
DNA: TGTGCCAGCAGTTTAGGGGGACAGGGAACTCAGCCCCAGCATTTT
CDR3: CASSLGGQGTQPQHF

J: TRBJ2-5
length: 15
D: TRBD1
V: TRBV7-9
size: many
DNA: TGTGCCAGCAGCTCCTACCGACAGGGTGGAGAGACCCAGTACTTC
CDR3: CASSSYRQGGETQYF

J: TRBJ2-1
length: 15
D: NA
V: TRBV11-2
size: many
DNA: TGTGCCAGCAGCTTCGAGGGTAGCTCCTACAATGAGCAGTTCTTC
CDR3: CASSFEGSSYNEQFF

J: TRBJ1-6
length: 17
D: TRBD1
V: TRBV6-5
size: many
DNA: TGTGCCAGCAGCCTGGGACAGTGGGGTTTATCAGGGTCACCCCTCCACTTT
CDR3: CASSLGQWGLSGSPLHF

J: TRBJ1-1
length: 15
D: NA
V: TRBV7-9
size: many
DNA: TGTGCCAGCAGCTTAGGTCCGGATTGGGACACTGAAGCTTTCTTT
CDR3: CASSLGPDWDTEAFF

J: TRBJ2-5
length: 15
D: TRBD1
V: TRBV27
size: many
DNA: TGTGCCAGCAGTATCCTCCGGGACAGCGACGAGACCCAGTACTTC
CDR3: CASSILRDSDETQYF

J: TRBJ2-7
length: 15
D: NA
V: TRBV9
size: many
DNA: TGTGCCAGCAGCGTAGGGGGTGGGATGGGTTGGGAGCAGTACTTC
CDR3: CASSVGGGMGWEQYF

J: TRBJ1-5
length: 16
D: NA
V: TRBV7-8
size: many
DNA: TGTGCCAGCAGCTTATCGGTCACATATAGCAATCAGCCCCAGCATTTT
CDR3: CASSLSVTYSNQPQHF

J: TRBJ2-7
length: 13
D: TRBD1
V: TRBV20-1
size: many
DNA: TGCAGTGCTAGGGGTTTCCAGGGGGACGAGCAGTACTTC
CDR3: CSARGFQGDEQYF

J: TRBJ2-1
length: 18
D: TRBD2
V: TRBV15
size: many
DNA: TGTGCCACCAGCACACAAACGACTAGCGGGAGGTTCTACAATGAGCAGTTCTTC
CDR3: CATSTQTTSGRFYNEQFF

J: TRBJ1-2
length: 14
D: NA
V: TRBV14
size: many
DNA: TGTGCCAGCAGCCAAGATCTCGGCGGCTATGGCTACACCTTC
CDR3: CASSQDLGGYGYTF

J: TRBJ2-3
length: 17
D: NA
V: TRBV5-1
size: many
DNA: TGCGCCAGCAGCTTGGCCTTTCAGCCCCGGGGCCCAGATACGCAGTATTTT
CDR3: CASSLAFQPRGPDTQYF

J: TRBJ1-2
length: 13
D: NA
V: TRBV19
size: many
DNA: TGTGCCAGTAGTACGGACACTTACTATGGCTACACCTTC
CDR3: CASSTDTYYGYTF

J: TRBJ1-1
length: 11
D: NA
V: TRBV30
size: many
DNA: TGTGCCTGGGGCGAGAACACTGAAGCTTTCTTT
CDR3: CAWGENTEAFF

J: TRBJ2-7
length: 14
D: TRBD1
V: TRBV12-3/TRBV12-4
size: many
DNA: TGTGCCAGCAGGCCCGGGACAGCTTCCTACGAGCAGTACTTC
CDR3: CASRPGTASYEQYF

J: TRBJ2-7
length: 15
D: NA
V: TRBV7-2
size: many
DNA: TGTGCCAGCAGCCAGGCCGGATCCCGGACCTACGAGCAGTACTTC
CDR3: CASSQAGSRTYEQYF

J: TRBJ2-3
length: 15
D: NA
V: TRBV29-1
size: many
DNA: TGCAGCGTTGAGTGGGGGTTTCCTAGCACAGATACGCAGTATTTT
CDR3: CSVEWGFPSTDTQYF